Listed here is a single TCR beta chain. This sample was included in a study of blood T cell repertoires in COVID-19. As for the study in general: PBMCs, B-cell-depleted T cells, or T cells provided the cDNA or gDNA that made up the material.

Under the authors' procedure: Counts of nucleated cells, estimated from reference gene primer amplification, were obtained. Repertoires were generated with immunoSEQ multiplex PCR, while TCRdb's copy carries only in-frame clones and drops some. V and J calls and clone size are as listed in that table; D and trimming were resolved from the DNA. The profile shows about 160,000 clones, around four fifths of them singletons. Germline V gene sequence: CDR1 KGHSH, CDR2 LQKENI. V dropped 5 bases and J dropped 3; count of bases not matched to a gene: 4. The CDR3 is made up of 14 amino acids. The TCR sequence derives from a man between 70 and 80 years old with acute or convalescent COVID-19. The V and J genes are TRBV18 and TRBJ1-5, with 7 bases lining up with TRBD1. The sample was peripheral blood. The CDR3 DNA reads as TGTGCCAGCTCAGCAACAGGGGCCAATCAGCCCCAGCATTTT. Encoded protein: CASSATGANQPQHF.